This T cell receptor beta chain was profiled in a study of PD-1 blockade in classical Hodgkin lymphoma. Broader study findings: Among the patients, those starting nivolumab under 1 year after ASCT were excluded. Newly diagnosed patients were reported to exhibit reduced baseline TCR diversity relative to healthy donors. Reasons behind the repertoire differences stay unclear, perhaps disease activity or earlier therapy.

The germline gives CDR1 SGHRS, CDR2 YFSETQ. The CDR3 covers 16 residues. V was pared by 4 bases and J by 4 bases, with 20 bases between. TCRdb keeps only in-frame clones here, not all; method: immunoSEQ multiplex PCR. The data hold approximately 99,000 clones, with 80% to 90% observed a single time. On this clone: Its target is not known.

Exposure to brentuximab vedotin varied, and each patient had relapsed following autologous stem cell transplantation. Sequencing was performed on peripheral blood mononuclear cells (PBMCs), taken before the second cycle of nivolumab. This chain joins TRBV5-1 and TRBJ1-1; D gene ambiguous. The sequence came from a human donor with classical Hodgkin lymphoma. CDR3 residues: CASSPRLNGRGTEAFF. The CDR3 region has the DNA TGCGCCAGCAGCCCACGCCTAAACGGACGGGGCACTGAAGCTTTCTTT.